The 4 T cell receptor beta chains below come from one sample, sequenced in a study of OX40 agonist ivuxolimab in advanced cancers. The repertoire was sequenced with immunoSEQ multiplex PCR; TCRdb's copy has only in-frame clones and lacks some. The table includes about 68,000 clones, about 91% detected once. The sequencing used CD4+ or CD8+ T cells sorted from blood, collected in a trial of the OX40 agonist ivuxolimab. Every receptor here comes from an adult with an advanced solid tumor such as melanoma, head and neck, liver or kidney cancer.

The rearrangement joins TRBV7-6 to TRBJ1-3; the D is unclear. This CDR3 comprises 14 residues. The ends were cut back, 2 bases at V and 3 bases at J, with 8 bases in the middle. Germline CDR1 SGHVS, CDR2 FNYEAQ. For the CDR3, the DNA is TGTGCCAGCAGCTTAATAAGCGGTGGAAACACCATATATTTT. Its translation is CASSLISGGNTIYF.

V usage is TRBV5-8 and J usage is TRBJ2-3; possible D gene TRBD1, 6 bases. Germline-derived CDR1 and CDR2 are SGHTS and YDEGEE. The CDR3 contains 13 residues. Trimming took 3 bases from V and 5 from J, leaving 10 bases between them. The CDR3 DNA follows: TGTGCCAGCAGCTCCCACAGGGTAGATACGCAGTATTTT. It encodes CASSSHRVDTQYF.

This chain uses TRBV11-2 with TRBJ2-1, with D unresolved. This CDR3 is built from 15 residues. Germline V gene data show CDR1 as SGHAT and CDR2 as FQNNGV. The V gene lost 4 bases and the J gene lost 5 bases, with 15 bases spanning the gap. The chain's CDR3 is CASSSRQAANNEQFF. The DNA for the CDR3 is TGTGCCAGCAGCTCACGACAAGCCGCCAACAATGAGCAGTTCTTC. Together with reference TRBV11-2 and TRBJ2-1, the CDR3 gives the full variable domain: EAGVAQSPRYKIIEKRQSVAFWCNPISGHATLYWYQQILGQGPKLLIQFQNNGVVDDSQLPKDRFSAERLKGVDSTLKIQPAKLEDSAVYLCASSSRQAANNEQFFGPGTRLTVL.

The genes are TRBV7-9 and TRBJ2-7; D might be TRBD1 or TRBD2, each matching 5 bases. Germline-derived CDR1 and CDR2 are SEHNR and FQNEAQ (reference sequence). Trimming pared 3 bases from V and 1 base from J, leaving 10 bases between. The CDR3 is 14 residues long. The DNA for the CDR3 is TGTGCCAGCAGCTTCGGGACGCCGTCCTACGAGCAGTACTTC. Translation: CASSFGTPSYEQYF.